This T cell receptor (beta chain) stems from a study of early T cells in non-severe SARS-CoV-2 infection. For the study at large: The authors sequenced bulk RNA from unsorted whole blood, leaving chains unpaired.

Germline lookup yields CDR1 SGHTA and CDR2 FQGNSA. Trimming shortened V by 3 bases and J by 2 bases, and 13 bases separated the two germline ends. The CDR3 is made up of 16 amino acids. Researchers attached unique molecular identifiers to individual cDNA molecules. Via MiXCR, TCRdb re-called the 5' RACE reads, giving one row per CDR3 protein. Among about 60,000 distinct CDR3 sequences listed, approximately 13% were seen once. The chain has TRBV7-2 and TRBJ2-2; possibly TRBD1 for D (5 bases). Sequencing was carried out using whole blood. The receptor's source is an adult who was a healthcare worker with PCR-confirmed SARS-CoV-2 infection or an uninfected control (not recorded which). The chain's CDR3 is CASSFGPGLNTGELFF. The CDR3 DNA follows: TGTGCCAGCAGCTTCGGTCCAGGGCTAAACACCGGGGAGCTGTTTTTT. Full variable domain (remainder filled in from reference TRBV7-2 and TRBJ2-2): GAGVSQSPSNKVTEKGKDVELRCDPISGHTALYWYRQSLGQGLEFLIYFQGNSAPDKSGLPSDRFSAERTGGSVSTLTIQRTQQEDSAVYLCASSFGPGLNTGELFFGEGSRLTVL.